This paragraph covers one T cell receptor (beta chain) sequence. This record comes from a study of cytomegalovirus exposure and HLA in healthy donors. The J segment lost 8 bases and the V segment lost 4 bases, leaving 6 bases of the junction unmatched. The CDR3 runs to 15 residues. CDR1 and CDR2 (germline): SGHRS, YFSETQ. PCR was performed using 60 Vbeta and 13 Jbeta primers. Sequenced by immunoSEQ multiplex PCR; TCRdb stores in-frame clones only, minus some. In the table there are approximately 160,000 clones, 84% of which are singletons. The sample was PBMCs. This TCR derives from a boy between 2 and 15 years old in good health and CMV-seronegative. The chain is built from TRBV5-1 and TRBJ2-1; TRBD2 aligns across 13 bases. The CDR3 reads CASSLGLAGAHEQFF. The CDR3 DNA reads TGCGCCAGCAGCCTAGGACTAGCGGGAGCCCATGAGCAGTTCTTC.